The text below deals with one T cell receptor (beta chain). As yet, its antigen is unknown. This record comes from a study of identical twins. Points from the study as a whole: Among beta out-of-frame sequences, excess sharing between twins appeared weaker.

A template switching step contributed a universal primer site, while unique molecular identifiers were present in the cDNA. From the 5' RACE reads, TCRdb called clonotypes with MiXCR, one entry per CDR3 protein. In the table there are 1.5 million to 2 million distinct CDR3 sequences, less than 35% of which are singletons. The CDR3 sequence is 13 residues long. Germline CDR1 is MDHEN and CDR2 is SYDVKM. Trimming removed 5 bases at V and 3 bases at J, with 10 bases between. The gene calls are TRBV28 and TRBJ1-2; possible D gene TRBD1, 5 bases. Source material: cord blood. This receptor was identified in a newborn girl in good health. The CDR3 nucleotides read TGTGCCAGCAGTCGCGGGGCTTACTATGGCTACACCTTC. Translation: CASSRGAYYGYTF.